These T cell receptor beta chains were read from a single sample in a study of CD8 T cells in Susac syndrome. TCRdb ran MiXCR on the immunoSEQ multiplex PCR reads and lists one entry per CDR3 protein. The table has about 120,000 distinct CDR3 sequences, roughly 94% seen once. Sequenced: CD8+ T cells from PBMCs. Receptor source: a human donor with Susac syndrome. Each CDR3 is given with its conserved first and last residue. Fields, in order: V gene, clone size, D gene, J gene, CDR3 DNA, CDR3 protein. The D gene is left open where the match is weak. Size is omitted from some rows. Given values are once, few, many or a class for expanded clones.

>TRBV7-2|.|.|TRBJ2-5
TGTGCCAGCAGCTTAGAAGCGGCGGGGACCCAGTACTTC
CASSLEAAGTQYF
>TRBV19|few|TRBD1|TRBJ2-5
TGTGCCAGTAGTAGCGGACAGGGGAGAGAGACCCAGTACTTC
CASSSGQGRETQYF
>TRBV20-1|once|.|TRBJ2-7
TGCAGTGCTAGAGATTTGGAGTCCTACGAGCAGTACTTC
CSARDLESYEQYF
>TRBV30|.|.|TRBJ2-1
TGTGCCTGGAGTCAGCAGTCTCGTGAGCAGTTCTTC
CAWSQQSREQFF
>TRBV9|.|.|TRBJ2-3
TGTGCCAGCAGCGTGTATGACAGCAACACAGATACGCAGTATTTT
CASSVYDSNTDTQYF
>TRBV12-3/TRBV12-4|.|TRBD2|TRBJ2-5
TGTGCCAGCAGGCCCGGGACTAGCGGGGGGACCCAAGAGACCCAGTACTTC
CASRPGTSGGTQETQYF
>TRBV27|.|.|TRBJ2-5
TGTGCCAGCAGTTTATCCATCAGTCCCAGCGAGACCCAGTACTTC
CASSLSISPSETQYF
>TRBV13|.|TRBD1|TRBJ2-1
TGTGCCAGCAGCCAAAGACAGGGCCCTTACAATGAGCAGTTCTTC
CASSQRQGPYNEQFF
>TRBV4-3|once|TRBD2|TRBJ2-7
TGCGCCAGCAGCCTCGGGACTAGCGCCTACGAGCAGTACTTC
CASSLGTSAYEQYF
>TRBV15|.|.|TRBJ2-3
TGTGCCACCTCAACGACCAGCACAGATACGCAGTATTTT
CATSTTSTDTQYF